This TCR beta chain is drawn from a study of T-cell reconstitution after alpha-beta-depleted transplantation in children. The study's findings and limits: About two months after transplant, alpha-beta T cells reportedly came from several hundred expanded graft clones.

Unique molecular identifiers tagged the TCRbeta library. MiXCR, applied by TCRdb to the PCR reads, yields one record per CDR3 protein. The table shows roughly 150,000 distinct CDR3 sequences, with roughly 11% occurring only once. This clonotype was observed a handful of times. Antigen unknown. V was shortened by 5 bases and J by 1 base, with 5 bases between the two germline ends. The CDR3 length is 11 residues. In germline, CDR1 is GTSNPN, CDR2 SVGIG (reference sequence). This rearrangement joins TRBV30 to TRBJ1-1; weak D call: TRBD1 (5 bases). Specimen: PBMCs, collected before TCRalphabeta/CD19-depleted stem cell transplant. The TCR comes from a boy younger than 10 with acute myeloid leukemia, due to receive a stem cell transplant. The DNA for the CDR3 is TGTGCCTGGGACAGGAACACTGAAGCTTTCTTT. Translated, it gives CAWDRNTEAFF.